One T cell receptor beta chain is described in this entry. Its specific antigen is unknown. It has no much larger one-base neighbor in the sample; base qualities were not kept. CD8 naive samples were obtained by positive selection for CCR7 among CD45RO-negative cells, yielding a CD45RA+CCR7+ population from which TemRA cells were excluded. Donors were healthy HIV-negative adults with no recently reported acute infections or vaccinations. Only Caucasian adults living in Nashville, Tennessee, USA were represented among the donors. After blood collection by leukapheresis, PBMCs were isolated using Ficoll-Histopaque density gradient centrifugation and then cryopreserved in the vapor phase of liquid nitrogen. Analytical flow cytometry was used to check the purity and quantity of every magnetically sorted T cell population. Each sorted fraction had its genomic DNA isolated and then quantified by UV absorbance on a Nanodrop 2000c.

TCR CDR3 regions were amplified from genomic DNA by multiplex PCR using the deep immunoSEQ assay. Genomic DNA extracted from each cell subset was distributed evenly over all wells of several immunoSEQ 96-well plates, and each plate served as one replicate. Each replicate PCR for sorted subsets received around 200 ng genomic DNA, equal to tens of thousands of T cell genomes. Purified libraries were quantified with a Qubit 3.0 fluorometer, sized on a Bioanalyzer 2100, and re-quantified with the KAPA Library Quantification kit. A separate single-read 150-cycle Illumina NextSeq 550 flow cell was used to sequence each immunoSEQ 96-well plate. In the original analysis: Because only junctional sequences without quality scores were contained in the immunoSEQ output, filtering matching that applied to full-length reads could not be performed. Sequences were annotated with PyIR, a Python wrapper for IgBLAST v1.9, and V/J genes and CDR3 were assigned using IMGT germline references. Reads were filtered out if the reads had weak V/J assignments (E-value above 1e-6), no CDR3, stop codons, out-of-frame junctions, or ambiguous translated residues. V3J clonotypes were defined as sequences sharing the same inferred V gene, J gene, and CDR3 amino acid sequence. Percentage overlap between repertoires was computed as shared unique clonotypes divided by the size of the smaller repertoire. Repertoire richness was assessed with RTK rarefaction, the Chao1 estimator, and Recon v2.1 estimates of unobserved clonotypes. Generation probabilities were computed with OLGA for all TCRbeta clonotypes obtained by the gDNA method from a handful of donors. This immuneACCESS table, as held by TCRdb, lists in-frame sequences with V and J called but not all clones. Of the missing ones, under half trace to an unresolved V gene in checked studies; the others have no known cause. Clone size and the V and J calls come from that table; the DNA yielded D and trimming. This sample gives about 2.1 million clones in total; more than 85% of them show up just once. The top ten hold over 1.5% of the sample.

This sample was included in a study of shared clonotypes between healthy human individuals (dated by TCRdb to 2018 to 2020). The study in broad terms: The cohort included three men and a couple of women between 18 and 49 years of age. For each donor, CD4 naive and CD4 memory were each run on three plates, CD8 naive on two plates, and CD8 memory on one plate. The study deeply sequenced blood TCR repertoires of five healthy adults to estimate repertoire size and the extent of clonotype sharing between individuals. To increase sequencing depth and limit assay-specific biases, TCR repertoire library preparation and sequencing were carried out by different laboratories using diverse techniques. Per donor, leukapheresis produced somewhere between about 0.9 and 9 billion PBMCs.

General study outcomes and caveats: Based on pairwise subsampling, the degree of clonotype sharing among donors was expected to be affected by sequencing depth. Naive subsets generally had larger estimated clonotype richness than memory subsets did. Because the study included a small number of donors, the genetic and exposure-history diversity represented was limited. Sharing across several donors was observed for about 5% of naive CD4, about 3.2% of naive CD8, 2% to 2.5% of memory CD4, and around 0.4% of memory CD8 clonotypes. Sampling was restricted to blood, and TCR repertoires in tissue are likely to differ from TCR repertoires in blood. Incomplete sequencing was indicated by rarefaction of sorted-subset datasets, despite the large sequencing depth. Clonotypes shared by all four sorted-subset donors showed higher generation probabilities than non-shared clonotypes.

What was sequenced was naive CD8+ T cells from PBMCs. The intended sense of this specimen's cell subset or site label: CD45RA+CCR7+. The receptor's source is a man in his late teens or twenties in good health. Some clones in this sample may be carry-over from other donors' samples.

The CDR3 reads as follows: CAWGPIADTQYF. The bases are TGTGCCTGGGGGCCCATCGCAGATACGCAGTATTTT. The rearranged chain carries TRBV30 and TRBJ2-3; confidence is insufficient to name the D gene. The CDR3 starts with the cysteine, ends with the phenylalanine, and has 12 residues. Only the CDR3 DNA is retained, 36 bases long and in frame from the first base. The germline V gene encodes CDR1 GTSNPN and CDR2 SVGIG (reference sequence). Between the V and J ends, shortened by 5 bases and 4 bases respectively, the junction contains 10 bases. This CDR3, with the reference TRBV30 and TRBJ2-3 proteins standing in past its ends, gives the full variable domain SQTIHQWPATLVQPVGSPLSLECTVEGTSNPNLYWYRQAAGRGLQLLFYSVGIGQISSEVPQNLSASRPQDRQFILSSKKLLLSDSGFYLCAWGPIADTQYFGPGTRLTVL.